This T cell receptor (beta chain) was sequenced in a study of identical twins. Study results and limitations: Excess sharing between twins was weaker in beta out-of-frame sequences. The study found excess low generation probability among twin-shared out-of-frame alpha sequences. Models underpredicted monozygotic twin sharing of out-of-frame TCR alpha.

Template switching (which added a universal primer site) was used, and cDNA carried unique molecular identifiers. TCRdb recomputed calls from the 5' RACE reads with MiXCR, one row per CDR3 protein. The data show roughly 690,000 distinct CDR3 sequences, 5.5% to 6.5% seen once. Trimming cost V 7 bases and J 0 bases, with 9 bases left between them. The CDR3 has 13 residues. This clonotype was detected many times. The antigen is unknown. The source of this sequence is a man between 18 and 29 years old in good health. The rearrangement uses TRBV12-3 or TRBV12-4 and TRBJ1-1; D remains ambiguous. The sample comprised naive T cells sorted from blood. The CDR3 DNA follows: TGTGCCAGCACCACAGAGATGAACACTGAAGCTTTCTTT. Protein product: CASTTEMNTEAFF.